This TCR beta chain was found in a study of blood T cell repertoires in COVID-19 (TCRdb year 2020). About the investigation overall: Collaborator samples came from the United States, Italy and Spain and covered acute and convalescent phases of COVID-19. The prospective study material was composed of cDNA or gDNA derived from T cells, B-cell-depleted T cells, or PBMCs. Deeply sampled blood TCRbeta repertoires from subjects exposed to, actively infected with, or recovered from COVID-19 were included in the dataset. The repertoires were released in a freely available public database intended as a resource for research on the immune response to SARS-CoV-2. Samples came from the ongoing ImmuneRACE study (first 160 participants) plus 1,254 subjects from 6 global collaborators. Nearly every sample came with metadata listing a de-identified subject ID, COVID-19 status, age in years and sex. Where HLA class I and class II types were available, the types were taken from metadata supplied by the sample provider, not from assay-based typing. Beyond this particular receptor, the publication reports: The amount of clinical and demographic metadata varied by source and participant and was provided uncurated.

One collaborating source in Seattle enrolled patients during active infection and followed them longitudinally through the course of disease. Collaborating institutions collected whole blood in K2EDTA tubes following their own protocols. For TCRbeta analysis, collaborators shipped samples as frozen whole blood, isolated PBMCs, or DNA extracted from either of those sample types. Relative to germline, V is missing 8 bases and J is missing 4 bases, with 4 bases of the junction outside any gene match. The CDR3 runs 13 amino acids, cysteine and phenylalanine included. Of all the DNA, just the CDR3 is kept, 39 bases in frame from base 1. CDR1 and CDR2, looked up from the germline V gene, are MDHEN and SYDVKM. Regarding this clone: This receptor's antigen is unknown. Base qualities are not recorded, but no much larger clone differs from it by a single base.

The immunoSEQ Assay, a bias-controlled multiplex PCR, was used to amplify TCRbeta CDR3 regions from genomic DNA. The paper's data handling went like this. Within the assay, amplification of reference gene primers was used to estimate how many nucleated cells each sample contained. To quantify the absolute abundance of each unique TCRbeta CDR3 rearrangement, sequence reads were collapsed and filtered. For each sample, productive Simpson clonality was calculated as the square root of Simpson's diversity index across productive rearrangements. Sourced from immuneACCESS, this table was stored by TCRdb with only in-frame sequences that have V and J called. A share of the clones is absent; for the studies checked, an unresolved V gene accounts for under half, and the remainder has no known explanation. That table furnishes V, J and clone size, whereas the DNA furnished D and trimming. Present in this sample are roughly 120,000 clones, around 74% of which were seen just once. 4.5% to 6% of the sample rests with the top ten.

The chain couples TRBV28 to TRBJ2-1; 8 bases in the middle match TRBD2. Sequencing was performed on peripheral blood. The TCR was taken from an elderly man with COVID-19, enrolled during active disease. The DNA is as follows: TGTGCCAGCGGGGGACTAGTGTACAATGAGCAGTTCTTC. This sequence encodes CASGGLVYNEQFF.